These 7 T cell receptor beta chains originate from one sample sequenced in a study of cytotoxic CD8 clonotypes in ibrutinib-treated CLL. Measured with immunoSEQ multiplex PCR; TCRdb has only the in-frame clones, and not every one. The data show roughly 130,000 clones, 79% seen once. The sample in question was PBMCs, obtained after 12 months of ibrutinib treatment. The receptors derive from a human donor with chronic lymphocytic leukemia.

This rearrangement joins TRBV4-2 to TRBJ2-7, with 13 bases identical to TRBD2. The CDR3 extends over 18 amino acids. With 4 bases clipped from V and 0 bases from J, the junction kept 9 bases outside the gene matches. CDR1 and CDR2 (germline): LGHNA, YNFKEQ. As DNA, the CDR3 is TGTGCCAGCAGCCCCAGACTAGCGGGAGGTTCGAGCTCCTACGAGCAGTACTTC. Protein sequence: CASSPRLAGGSSSYEQYF.

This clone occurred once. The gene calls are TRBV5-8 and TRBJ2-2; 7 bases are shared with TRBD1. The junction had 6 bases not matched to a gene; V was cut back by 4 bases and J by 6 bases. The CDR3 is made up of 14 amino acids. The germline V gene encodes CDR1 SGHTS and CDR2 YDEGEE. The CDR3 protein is CASSMPTGPGELFF. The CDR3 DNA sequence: TGTGCCAGCAGCATGCCGACAGGGCCCGGGGAGCTGTTTTTT.

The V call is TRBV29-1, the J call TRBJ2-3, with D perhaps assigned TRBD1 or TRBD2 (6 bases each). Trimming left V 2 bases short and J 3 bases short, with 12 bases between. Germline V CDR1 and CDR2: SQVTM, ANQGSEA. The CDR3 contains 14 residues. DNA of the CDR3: TGCAGCGTTGAACAGGGGACTGGGACAGATACGCAGTATTTT. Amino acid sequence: CSVEQGTGTDTQYF.

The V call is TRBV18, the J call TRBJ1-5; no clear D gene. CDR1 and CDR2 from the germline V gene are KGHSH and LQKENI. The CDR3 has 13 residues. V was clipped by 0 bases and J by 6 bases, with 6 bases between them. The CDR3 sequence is CASSPPGVQPQHF. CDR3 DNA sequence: TGTGCCAGCTCACCACCCGGGGTTCAGCCCCAGCATTTT.

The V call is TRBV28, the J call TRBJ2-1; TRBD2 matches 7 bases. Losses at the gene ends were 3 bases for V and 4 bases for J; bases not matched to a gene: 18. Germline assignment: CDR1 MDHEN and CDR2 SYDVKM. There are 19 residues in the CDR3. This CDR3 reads CASSFFRGSRLTGYNEQFF. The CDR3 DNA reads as TGTGCCAGCAGTTTCTTTCGCGGGAGTCGGCTTACGGGATACAATGAGCAGTTCTTC. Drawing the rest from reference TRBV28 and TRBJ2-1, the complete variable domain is DVKVTQSSRYLVKRTGEKVFLECVQDMDHENMFWYRQDPGLGLRLIYFSYDVKMKEKGDIPEGYSVSREKKERFSLILESASTNQTSMYLCASSFFRGSRLTGYNEQFFGPGTRLTVL.

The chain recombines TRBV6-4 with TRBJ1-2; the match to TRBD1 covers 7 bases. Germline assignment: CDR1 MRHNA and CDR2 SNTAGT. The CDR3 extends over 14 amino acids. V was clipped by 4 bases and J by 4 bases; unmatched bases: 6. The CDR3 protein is CASSAGTEFYGYTF. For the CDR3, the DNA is TGTGCCAGCAGTGCCGGGACAGAGTTCTATGGCTACACCTTC.

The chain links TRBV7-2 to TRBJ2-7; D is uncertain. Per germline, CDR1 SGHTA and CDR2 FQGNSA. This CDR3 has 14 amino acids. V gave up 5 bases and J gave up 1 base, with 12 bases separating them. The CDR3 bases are TGTGCCAGCAGCCCGCGTTCCCTTTCCTACGAGCAGTACTTC. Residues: CASSPRSLSYEQYF.